Listed below are T cell receptor beta chains from one sample, sequenced in a study of T cell responses to AZD1222 COVID-19 vaccine. Measured with immunoSEQ multiplex PCR; TCRdb has only the in-frame clones, and not every one. Among some 150,000 clones, 80% to 90% were seen once, and the ten largest hold around 8%. Here the sequenced sample was peripheral blood, taken on day 0 of AZD1222 vaccination. The receptors shown here come from an adult in good health. CDR3s include the opening cysteine and the closing phenylalanine or tryptophan. D genes are given only for firm matches. Not all rows give a size; the values are once, few, many and, for expanded clones, a class.

J gene: TRBJ1-5; V gene: TRBV6-5; D gene: .; clone size: .; CDR3 DNA: TGTGCCAGCAGTTACTCGGGCAGTAGCAATCAGCCCCAGCATTTT; CDR3 protein: CASSYSGSSNQPQHF
J gene: TRBJ2-1; V gene: TRBV13; D gene: .; clone size: .; CDR3 DNA: TGTGCCAGCCTAGACGGAGGGGGCAATGAGCAGTTCTTC; CDR3 protein: CASLDGGGNEQFF
J gene: TRBJ2-5; V gene: TRBV7-2; D gene: .; clone size: .; CDR3 DNA: TGTGCCAGCACCCAATCAATCCAAGAGACCCAGTACTTC; CDR3 protein: CASTQSIQETQYF
J gene: TRBJ2-3; V gene: TRBV15; D gene: .; clone size: .; CDR3 DNA: TGTGCCACCCAGAGACTGAACACAGATACGCAGTATTTT; CDR3 protein: CATQRLNTDTQYF
J gene: TRBJ2-5; V gene: TRBV5-1; D gene: .; clone size: .; CDR3 DNA: TGCGCCAGCAGAAAGGACAGCCACCAAGAGACCCAGTACTTC; CDR3 protein: CASRKDSHQETQYF
J gene: TRBJ2-2; V gene: TRBV5-4; D gene: TRBD2; clone size: .; CDR3 DNA: TGTGCCAGCAGCTTGGAGGGACTAAGACCCGGGGAGCTGTTTTTT; CDR3 protein: CASSLEGLRPGELFF
J gene: TRBJ1-2; V gene: TRBV3-1/TRBV3-2; D gene: .; clone size: .; CDR3 DNA: TGTGCCAGCAGCCAAGGGGAGGCTGGCTACACCTTC; CDR3 protein: CASSQGEAGYTF
J gene: TRBJ2-7; V gene: TRBV27; D gene: .; clone size: .; CDR3 DNA: TGTGCCAGCAGTCCGGTGGACAAAGCCTACGAGCAGTACTTC; CDR3 protein: CASSPVDKAYEQYF
J gene: TRBJ1-2; V gene: TRBV19; D gene: TRBD1; clone size: .; CDR3 DNA: TGTGCCAGTAGTATTTTGGAGGGGGCCAAGCCTGGCTACACCTTC; CDR3 protein: CASSILEGAKPGYTF
J gene: TRBJ1-5; V gene: TRBV12-3/TRBV12-4; D gene: .; clone size: .; CDR3 DNA: TGTGCCAGCAGCCAGGGTCGGGGACAGCCCCAGCATTTT; CDR3 protein: CASSQGRGQPQHF
J gene: TRBJ2-3; V gene: TRBV15; D gene: TRBD2; clone size: .; CDR3 DNA: TGTGCCACCAGCAGAGATCTGAACGGGGGGGCAGGGGCAGATACGCAGTATTTT; CDR3 protein: CATSRDLNGGAGADTQYF
J gene: TRBJ2-1; V gene: TRBV12-3/TRBV12-4; D gene: .; clone size: .; CDR3 DNA: TGTGCCAGCAGTCCCCTAGGTAGAGGCGAGCAGTTCTTC; CDR3 protein: CASSPLGRGEQFF
J gene: TRBJ1-3; V gene: TRBV5-1; D gene: .; clone size: once; CDR3 DNA: TGCGCCAGCAGCTCCACAGCTTACTCTGGAAACACCATATATTTT; CDR3 protein: CASSSTAYSGNTIYF
J gene: TRBJ2-2; V gene: TRBV5-1; D gene: .; clone size: .; CDR3 DNA: TGCGCCAGCAGCTTGGTTGGCGGGTCGAACACCGGGGAGCTGTTTTTT; CDR3 protein: CASSLVGGSNTGELFF
J gene: TRBJ1-1; V gene: TRBV6-5; D gene: TRBD1; clone size: .; CDR3 DNA: TGTGCCAGCAGTAGGGACAGCTACACTGAAGCTTTCTTT; CDR3 protein: CASSRDSYTEAFF
J gene: TRBJ2-5; V gene: TRBV9; D gene: TRBD1; clone size: .; CDR3 DNA: TGTGCCAGCAGCCGGACAGGGAAAGCTCAAGAGACCCAGTACTTC; CDR3 protein: CASSRTGKAQETQYF
J gene: TRBJ2-7; V gene: TRBV27; D gene: .; clone size: .; CDR3 DNA: TGTGCCAGCAGTACCTTCCCAGGGTCGGTCGAGCAGTACTTC; CDR3 protein: CASSTFPGSVEQYF
J gene: TRBJ2-2; V gene: TRBV7-6; D gene: TRBD2; clone size: .; CDR3 DNA: TGTGCCAGCAGCCCCCTAGCGGGAGCTAACACCGGGGAGCTGTTTTTT; CDR3 protein: CASSPLAGANTGELFF
J gene: TRBJ1-1; V gene: TRBV10-3; D gene: .; clone size: .; CDR3 DNA: TGTGCCATCAGCGCCGAGGAAGGGGCTTACACTGAAGCTTTCTTT; CDR3 protein: CAISAEEGAYTEAFF
J gene: TRBJ1-2; V gene: TRBV11-1; D gene: .; clone size: .; CDR3 DNA: TGTGCCAGCAGACCAGGCCCGACCGGGGGGGGCTATGGCTACACCTTC; CDR3 protein: CASRPGPTGGGYGYTF
J gene: TRBJ2-3; V gene: TRBV2; D gene: .; clone size: .; CDR3 DNA: TGTGCCAGCAGTGGGGGGGCGGGAACCACAGATACGCAGTATTTT; CDR3 protein: CASSGGAGTTDTQYF
J gene: TRBJ2-1; V gene: TRBV13; D gene: TRBD2; clone size: .; CDR3 DNA: TGTGCCAGCAGCTTAGCGGGAGGCCCCTTGGAGCAGTTCTTC; CDR3 protein: CASSLAGGPLEQFF
J gene: TRBJ2-5; V gene: TRBV30; D gene: .; clone size: .; CDR3 DNA: TGTGCCTGGAGTTACCTGACAGGTCAAGAGACCCAGTACTTC; CDR3 protein: CAWSYLTGQETQYF
J gene: TRBJ1-6; V gene: TRBV14; D gene: .; clone size: .; CDR3 DNA: TGTGCCAGCAGCCAAGGCACGGCCATTTCACCCCTCCACTTT; CDR3 protein: CASSQGTAISPLHF
J gene: TRBJ1-1; V gene: TRBV27; D gene: .; clone size: .; CDR3 DNA: TGTGCCAGCAGTCGGACCCGACAGCATGAAGCTTTCTTT; CDR3 protein: CASSRTRQHEAFF
J gene: TRBJ2-3; V gene: TRBV5-4; D gene: TRBD2; clone size: once; CDR3 DNA: TGTGCCAGCAGCTTAAGGGCGCTAGCGGGAGTAGATACGCAGTATTTT; CDR3 protein: CASSLRALAGVDTQYF
J gene: TRBJ1-6; V gene: TRBV27; D gene: .; clone size: .; CDR3 DNA: TGTGCCAGCAGGTGGACGGGGGCTTCACCCCTCCACTTT; CDR3 protein: CASRWTGASPLHF
J gene: TRBJ2-1; V gene: TRBV4-1; D gene: .; clone size: .; CDR3 DNA: TGCGCCAGCAGCCAATCGAGGGGCCACTCCTACAATGAGCAGTTCTTC; CDR3 protein: CASSQSRGHSYNEQFF
J gene: TRBJ1-2; V gene: TRBV11-2; D gene: .; clone size: few; CDR3 DNA: TGTGCCAGCAGCTTACCAACAGGACAGATAGATGGCTACACCTTC; CDR3 protein: CASSLPTGQIDGYTF
J gene: TRBJ1-5; V gene: TRBV25-1; D gene: .; clone size: few; CDR3 DNA: TGTGCCAGCAGTGAACCAGGGGATATTTATAGCAATCAGCCCCAGCATTTT; CDR3 protein: CASSEPGDIYSNQPQHF
J gene: TRBJ2-5; V gene: TRBV5-4; D gene: .; clone size: .; CDR3 DNA: TGTGCCAGCAGCTTGGCAGGGGTGCTAGAGACCCAGTACTTC; CDR3 protein: CASSLAGVLETQYF
J gene: TRBJ2-5; V gene: TRBV6-1; D gene: .; clone size: .; CDR3 DNA: TGTGCCAGCAGTGAAAAGGAGGGCTGGAGGGAGACCCAGTACTTC; CDR3 protein: CASSEKEGWRETQYF
J gene: TRBJ2-1; V gene: TRBV11-2; D gene: TRBD2; clone size: .; CDR3 DNA: TGTGCCAGCACGAGAGGGCGGGGGAGCTCCTACAATGAGCAGTTCTTC; CDR3 protein: CASTRGRGSSYNEQFF
J gene: TRBJ1-2; V gene: TRBV5-1; D gene: .; clone size: .; CDR3 DNA: TGCGCCAGCAGCTTGGGCCAGGGCTGGGACTACACCTTC; CDR3 protein: CASSLGQGWDYTF
J gene: TRBJ2-1; V gene: TRBV4-2; D gene: TRBD2; clone size: .; CDR3 DNA: TGTGCCAGCAGCCGCCTAGCGGCCAACAATGAGCAGTTCTTC; CDR3 protein: CASSRLAANNEQFF
J gene: TRBJ1-1; V gene: TRBV3-1/TRBV3-2; D gene: .; clone size: .; CDR3 DNA: TGTGCCAGCAGCCCCGCCCGGGTCTTCACTGAAGCTTTCTTT; CDR3 protein: CASSPARVFTEAFF
J gene: TRBJ1-6; V gene: TRBV3-1/TRBV3-2; D gene: .; clone size: .; CDR3 DNA: TGTGCCAGCAGCCACGACATCGTGTCACCCCTCCACTTT; CDR3 protein: CASSHDIVSPLHF
J gene: TRBJ2-1; V gene: TRBV6-5; D gene: .; clone size: .; CDR3 DNA: TGTGGGGGGGGCCAATACAATGAGCAGTTCTTC; CDR3 protein: CGGGQYNEQFF
J gene: TRBJ2-3; V gene: TRBV21-1; D gene: .; clone size: once; CDR3 DNA: TGTGCCAGCAGCAACAGAGCCCGCCAAATCGGTACGCAGTATTTT; CDR3 protein: CASSNRARQIGTQYF
J gene: TRBJ1-4; V gene: TRBV7-8; D gene: .; clone size: once; CDR3 DNA: TGTGCCAGCAGCGTGGGGGGTGTACGGGAAAAACTGTTTTTT; CDR3 protein: CASSVGGVREKLFF
J gene: TRBJ2-1; V gene: TRBV14; D gene: TRBD2; clone size: .; CDR3 DNA: TGTGCCAGCAGCACGGGGACTACCTCCTACAATGAGCAGTTCTTC; CDR3 protein: CASSTGTTSYNEQFF
J gene: TRBJ2-3; V gene: TRBV6-6; D gene: .; clone size: .; CDR3 DNA: TGTGCCAGCAGTTTCAGCTTCGATACGCAGTATTTT; CDR3 protein: CASSFSFDTQYF
J gene: TRBJ2-2; V gene: TRBV5-1; D gene: .; clone size: .; CDR3 DNA: TGCGCCAGCAGCACGGGAGCCACCGGGGAGCTGTTTTTT; CDR3 protein: CASSTGATGELFF
J gene: TRBJ2-7; V gene: TRBV10-1; D gene: TRBD1; clone size: .; CDR3 DNA: TGCGCCAGCAGTGAGGGGACAGGGGGGACTTCCTACGAGCAGTACTTC; CDR3 protein: CASSEGTGGTSYEQYF
J gene: TRBJ1-4; V gene: TRBV3-1/TRBV3-2; D gene: .; clone size: .; CDR3 DNA: TGTGCCAGCAGCCCGACGATAAGGCCCCCTAATGAAAAACTGTTTTTT; CDR3 protein: CASSPTIRPPNEKLFF
J gene: TRBJ1-5; V gene: TRBV19; D gene: .; clone size: .; CDR3 DNA: TGTGCCAGTAGTTCGCGAGGGACCGCTCTTGGACAGCCCCAGCATTTT; CDR3 protein: CASSSRGTALGQPQHF
J gene: TRBJ1-1; V gene: TRBV5-1; D gene: TRBD1; clone size: .; CDR3 DNA: TGCGCCAGCAGAGTGGGAGTGGGACAGACTGAAGCTTTCTTT; CDR3 protein: CASRVGVGQTEAFF
J gene: TRBJ1-6; V gene: TRBV28; D gene: TRBD1; clone size: .; CDR3 DNA: TGTGCCAGCAGTCCGTCTCGGGACAGCTCCTATAATTCACCCCTCCACTTT; CDR3 protein: CASSPSRDSSYNSPLHF
J gene: TRBJ2-4; V gene: TRBV5-6; D gene: .; clone size: few; CDR3 DNA: TGTGCCAGCAGCTGGGGGGTGGGGGCCGGGAACATTCAGTACTTC; CDR3 protein: CASSWGVGAGNIQYF
J gene: TRBJ1-2; V gene: TRBV19; D gene: TRBD1; clone size: .; CDR3 DNA: TGTGCCAGTATCCCGACAGGGAGGTACTATGGCTACACCTTC; CDR3 protein: CASIPTGRYYGYTF
J gene: TRBJ1-1; V gene: TRBV6-5; D gene: TRBD1; clone size: .; CDR3 DNA: TGTGCCCAGGGGGAAGGGGTTGGCACTGAAGCTTTCTTT; CDR3 protein: CAQGEGVGTEAFF
J gene: TRBJ2-3; V gene: TRBV7-8; D gene: .; clone size: .; CDR3 DNA: TGTGCCAGCAGCTTCGGGGTCGTATTTACCACAGATACGCAGTATTTT; CDR3 protein: CASSFGVVFTTDTQYF
J gene: TRBJ2-7; V gene: TRBV30; D gene: .; clone size: .; CDR3 DNA: TGTGCCTGGAACCGAAACAACCACGAGCAGTACTTC; CDR3 protein: CAWNRNNHEQYF